The clone carrying this T cell receptor beta chain was detected once. The CDR3 runs to 13 residues. CDR1 LGHDT and CDR2 YNNKEL come from the germline V gene (reference sequence). Trimming cost V 4 bases and J 7 bases; bases outside gene matches: 3. Measured with immunoSEQ multiplex PCR; TCRdb has only the in-frame clones, and not every one. The table records about 240,000 clones, roughly 82% of them present only once. The data were obtained in a study of blood T cell repertoires in COVID-19. Input material: peripheral blood. The chain recombines TRBV3-1 (or the pseudogene TRBV3-2) with TRBJ2-2; 7 nucleotides agree with TRBD1. This TCR was recovered from a man older than 75 with acute or convalescent COVID-19. The CDR3 DNA follows: TGTGCCAGCAGCCGACAGGGTGGCGGGGAGCTGTTTTTT. It translates to CASSRQGGGELFF.